The clone carrying this TCR beta chain came up many times. Its antigen is not known. The germline gives CDR1 LGHNA, CDR2 YSLEER. The CDR3 is made up of 16 amino acids. V was cut by 0 bases and J by 1 base, with 12 bases left in between. The sample is drawn from a study of cytomegalovirus exposure and HLA in healthy donors. Study findings and constraints: It was taken for granted in presence/absence analyses that sequencing depth across donors was roughly uniform.

Use of 60 Vbeta and 13 Jbeta primers characterized the PCR. Data came from immunoSEQ multiplex PCR; TCRdb stores just in-frame clones and leaves some out. The sample comprises 150,000 to 200,000 clones, around 81% of which are singletons, and 5.7% rests with the top ten. The sample consisted of PBMCs. This TCR was sampled from a man aged 35 to 55 in good health and CMV-seronegative. The chain recombines TRBV4-3 with TRBJ1-1, with D unclear. The DNA for the CDR3 is TGCGCCAGCAGCCAAGATCTACAGTGGGCGAACACTGAAGCTTTCTTT. It specifies CASSQDLQWANTEAFF.